The sequence of this T cell receptor beta chain was determined in a study of CD8 T cells in Susac syndrome. V was cut by 0 bases and J by 6 bases, with 18 bases left in between. The CDR3 runs to 16 residues. Per germline, CDR1 DFQATT and CDR2 SNEGSKA (reference sequence). RNA amounts of 0.5 to 1 ug underwent reverse transcription with random hexamers. TCRdb recomputed calls from the immunoSEQ multiplex PCR reads with MiXCR, one row per CDR3 protein. This table has approximately 57,000 distinct CDR3 sequences, 85% to 95% appearing once. The TCR originated in a human donor with Susac syndrome. The sample comprised CD8+ T cells from PBMCs. This rearrangement joins TRBV20-1 to TRBJ2-1; TRBD2 might be the D (5 bases). The CDR3 coding sequence is TGCAGTGCTAGAGATACGTTGGCCGGGATGCCCAATGAGCAGTTCTTC. Encoded protein: CSARDTLAGMPNEQFF.